This T cell receptor beta chain was retrieved from a study of cytomegalovirus exposure and HLA in healthy donors. Overall study: Prior work identified under 130 million unique TCR beta sequences in 150 million to 200 million T cells. Notes on the study in general: Later analysis placed DRB1 highest and HLA-C lowest in TCR association rates, which differed by HLA locus. Analysis performed later showed TCR beta chains linked to HLA being more clonally expanded than equally common others.

PCR used 60 Vbeta primers and 13 Jbeta primers. Sequencing used immunoSEQ multiplex PCR; TCRdb keeps in-frame clones, though not all of them. Found here are 80,000 to 95,000 clones, over 55% of them singletons; the top ten hold 6% to 6.5%. Germline V gene data show CDR1 as SGHNT and CDR2 as YYREEE (reference sequence). The CDR3 consists of 18 residues. The V and J ends lost 0 bases and 5 bases, in that order; junction bases with no gene match: 8. Regarding this clone: The antigen is not known.

V usage is TRBV5-4 and J usage is TRBJ2-3; 14 bases match TRBD2. This TCR derives from a woman younger than 45 in good health and CMV-seronegative. Sequences were obtained from PBMCs. CDR3 nucleotide sequence: TGTGCCAGCAGCTTGGGACTAGCGGGAGGGCCGGGTGTAGATACGCAGTATTTT. Amino acids: CASSLGLAGGPGVDTQYF.